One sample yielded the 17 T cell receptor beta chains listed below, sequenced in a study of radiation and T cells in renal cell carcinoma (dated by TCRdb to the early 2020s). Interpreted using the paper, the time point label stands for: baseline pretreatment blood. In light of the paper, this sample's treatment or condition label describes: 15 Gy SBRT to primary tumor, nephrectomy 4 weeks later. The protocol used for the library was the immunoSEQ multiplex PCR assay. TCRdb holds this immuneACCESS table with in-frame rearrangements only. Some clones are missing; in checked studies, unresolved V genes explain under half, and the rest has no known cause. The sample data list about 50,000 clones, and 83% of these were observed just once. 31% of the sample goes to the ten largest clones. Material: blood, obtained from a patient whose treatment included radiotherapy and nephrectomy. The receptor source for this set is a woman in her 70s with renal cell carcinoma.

CDR3 DNA sequence: TGTGCCAGCAGTACTATCCCTAGTAACGACGAGCAGTACTTC. Translation gives CASSTIPSNDEQYF. The gene calls are TRBV7-9 and TRBJ2-7; no firm D call. Trimming cost V 6 bases and J 5 bases, with 17 bases left between them. CDR1 SEHNR and CDR2 FQNEAQ come from the germline V gene (reference sequence). The CDR3 loop spans 14 amino acids. Based on the CDR3 plus reference TRBV7-9 and TRBJ2-7, the full variable domain is DTGVSQNPRHKITKRGQNVTFRCDPISEHNRLYWYRQTLGQGPEFLTYFQNEAQLEKSRLLSDRFSAERPKGSFSTLEIQRTEQGDSAMYLCASSTIPSNDEQYFGPGTRLTVT.

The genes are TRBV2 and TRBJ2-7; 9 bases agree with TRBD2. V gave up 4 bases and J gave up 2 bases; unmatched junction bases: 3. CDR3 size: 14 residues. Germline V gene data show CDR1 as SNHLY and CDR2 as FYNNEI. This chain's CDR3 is CASSATSGPYEQYF. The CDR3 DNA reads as TGTGCCAGCAGTGCGACTAGCGGACCCTACGAGCAGTACTTC.

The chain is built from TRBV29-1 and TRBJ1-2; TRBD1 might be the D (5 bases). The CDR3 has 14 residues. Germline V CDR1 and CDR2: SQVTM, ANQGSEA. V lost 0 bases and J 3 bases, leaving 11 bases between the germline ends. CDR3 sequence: CSVEDSGNYYGYTF. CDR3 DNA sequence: TGCAGCGTTGAAGATTCAGGGAACTACTATGGCTACACCTTC.

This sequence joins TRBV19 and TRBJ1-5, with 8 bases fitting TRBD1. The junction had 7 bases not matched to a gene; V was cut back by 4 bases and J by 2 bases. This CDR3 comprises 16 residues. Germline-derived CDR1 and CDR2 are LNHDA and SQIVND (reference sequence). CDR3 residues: CASSTFMTGGNQPQHF. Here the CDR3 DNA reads TGTGCCAGTAGTACTTTCATGACAGGGGGCAATCAGCCCCAGCATTTT.

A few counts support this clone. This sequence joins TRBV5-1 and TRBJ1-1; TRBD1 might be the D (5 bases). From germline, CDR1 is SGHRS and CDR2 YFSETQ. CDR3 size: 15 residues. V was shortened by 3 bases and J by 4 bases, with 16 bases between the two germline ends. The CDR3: CASSSRQGSSTEAFF. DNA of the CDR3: TGCGCCAGCAGCTCGCGGCAGGGTTCTAGCACTGAAGCTTTCTTT.

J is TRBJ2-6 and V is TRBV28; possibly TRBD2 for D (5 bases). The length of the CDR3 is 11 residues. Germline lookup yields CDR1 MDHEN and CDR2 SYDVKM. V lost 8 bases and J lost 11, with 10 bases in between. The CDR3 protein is CASAEDYVLTF. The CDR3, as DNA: TGTGCCAGCGCGGAGGATTACGTCCTGACTTTC.

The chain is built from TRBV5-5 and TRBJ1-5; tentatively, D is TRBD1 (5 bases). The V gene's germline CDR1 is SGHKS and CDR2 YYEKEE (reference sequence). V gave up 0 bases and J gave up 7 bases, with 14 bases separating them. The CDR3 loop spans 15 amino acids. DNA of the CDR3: TGTGCCAGCAGCTTGGCCGCGAGGGGCCGACAGCCCCAGCATTTT. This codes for CASSLAARGRQPQHF.

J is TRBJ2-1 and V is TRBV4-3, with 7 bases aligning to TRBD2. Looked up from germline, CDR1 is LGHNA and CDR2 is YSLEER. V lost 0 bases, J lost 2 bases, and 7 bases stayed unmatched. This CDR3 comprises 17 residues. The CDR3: CASSQDLQAGAYNEQFF. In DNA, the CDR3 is TGCGCCAGCAGCCAAGACCTTCAGGCGGGAGCCTACAATGAGCAGTTCTTC.

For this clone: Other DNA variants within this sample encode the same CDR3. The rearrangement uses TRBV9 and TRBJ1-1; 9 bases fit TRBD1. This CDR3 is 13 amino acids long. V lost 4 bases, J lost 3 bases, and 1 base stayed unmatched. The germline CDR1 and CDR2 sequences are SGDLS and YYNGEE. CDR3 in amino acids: CASSRQGDTEAFF. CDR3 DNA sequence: TGTGCCAGCAGCCGACAGGGGGACACTGAAGCTTTCTTT. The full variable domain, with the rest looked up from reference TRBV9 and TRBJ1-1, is DSGVTQTPKHLITATGQRVTLRCSPRSGDLSVYWYQQSLDQGLQFLIQYYNGEERAKGNILERFSAQQFPDLHSELNLSSLELGDSALYFCASSRQGDTEAFFGQGTRLTVV.

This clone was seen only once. The CDR3 region is CASSSQQGTEAFF. The CDR3 DNA reads TGTGCCAGCAGCTCCCAACAGGGTACTGAAGCTTTCTTT. The rearrangement uses TRBV7-3 and TRBJ1-1; D may be TRBD1 (6 bases). CDR1 SGHTA and CDR2 FQGTGA come from the germline V gene. The CDR3 is 13 residues long. V was pared by 4 bases and J by 5 bases, with 11 bases between.

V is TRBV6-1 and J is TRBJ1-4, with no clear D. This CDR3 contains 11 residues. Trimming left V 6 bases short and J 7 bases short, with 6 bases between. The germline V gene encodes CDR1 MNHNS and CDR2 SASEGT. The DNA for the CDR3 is TGTGCCAGCAGGGGGAGTGAAAAACTGTTTTTT. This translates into CASRGSEKLFF.

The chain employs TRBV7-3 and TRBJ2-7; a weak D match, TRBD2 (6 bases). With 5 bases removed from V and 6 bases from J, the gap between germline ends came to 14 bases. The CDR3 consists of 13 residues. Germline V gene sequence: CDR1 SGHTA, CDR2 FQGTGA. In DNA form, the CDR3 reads TGTGCCAGCAGCCCGGCGGGGTCCCTCGAGCAGTACTTC. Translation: CASSPAGSLEQYF.

This CDR3 is CASSSKPNTEAFF. The CDR3 nucleotides read TGTGCCAGCAGCTCAAAACCTAACACTGAAGCTTTCTTT. The chain is built from TRBV7-6 and TRBJ1-1; D gene unclear. Trimming pared 4 bases from V and 2 bases from J, leaving 8 bases between. Per the germline V gene, CDR1 is SGHVS and CDR2 is FNYEAQ. This CDR3 is built from 13 residues.

The CDR3 loop is CASSVGAGYTF. DNA of the CDR3: TGTGCCAGCAGTGTAGGAGCCGGCTACACCTTC. This chain connects TRBV2 to TRBJ1-2; D not resolved. Germline CDR1 and CDR2: SNHLY and FYNNEI. V was pared by 4 bases and J by 8 bases, with 8 bases between. The CDR3 has 11 residues.

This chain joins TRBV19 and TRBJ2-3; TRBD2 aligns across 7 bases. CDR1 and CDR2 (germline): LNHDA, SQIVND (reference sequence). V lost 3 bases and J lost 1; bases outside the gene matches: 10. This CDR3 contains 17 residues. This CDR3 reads CASSIWGGTSGTDTQYF. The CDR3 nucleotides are TGTGCCAGTAGTATTTGGGGGGGGACGTCTGGCACAGATACGCAGTATTTT.

The CDR3 sequence is CASSLNQETQYF. For the CDR3, the DNA is TGTGCCAGCAGCTTGAACCAAGAGACCCAGTACTTC. The chain has TRBV5-4 and TRBJ2-5; no reliable D call. The V end lost 1 base, the J end lost 0 bases, and 1 base lay between the germline ends. This CDR3 contains 12 residues. Germline V gene data show CDR1 as SGHNT and CDR2 as YYREEE (reference sequence). The full variable domain, rest sourced from reference TRBV5-4 and TRBJ2-5, is ETGVTQSPTHLIKTRGQQVTLRCSSQSGHNTVSWYQQALGQGPQFIFQYYREEENGRGNFPPRFSGLQFPNYSSELNVNALELDDSALYLCASSLNQETQYFGPGTRLLVL.

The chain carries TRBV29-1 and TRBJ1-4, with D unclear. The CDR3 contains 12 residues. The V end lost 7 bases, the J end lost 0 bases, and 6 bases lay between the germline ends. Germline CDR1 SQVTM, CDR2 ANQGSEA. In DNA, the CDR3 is TGCAGCGCCGGTGCAACTAATGAAAAACTGTTTTTT. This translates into CSAGATNEKLFF.